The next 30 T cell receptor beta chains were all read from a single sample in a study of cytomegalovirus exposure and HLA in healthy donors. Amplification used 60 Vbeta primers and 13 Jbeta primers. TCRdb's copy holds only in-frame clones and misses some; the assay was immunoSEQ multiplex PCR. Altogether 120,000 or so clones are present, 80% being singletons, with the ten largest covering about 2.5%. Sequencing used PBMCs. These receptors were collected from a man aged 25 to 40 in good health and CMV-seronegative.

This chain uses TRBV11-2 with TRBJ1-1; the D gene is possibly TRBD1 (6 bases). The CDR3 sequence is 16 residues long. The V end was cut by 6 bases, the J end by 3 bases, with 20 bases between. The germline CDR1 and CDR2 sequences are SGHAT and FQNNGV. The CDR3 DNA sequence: TGTGCCAGCAGGCCCGCGCGGGGGGCAAGGGACACTGAAGCTTTCTTT. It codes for CASRPARGARDTEAFF. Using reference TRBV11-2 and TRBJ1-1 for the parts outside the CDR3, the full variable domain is EAGVAQSPRYKIIEKRQSVAFWCNPISGHATLYWYQQILGQGPKLLIQFQNNGVVDDSQLPKDRFSAERLKGVDSTLKIQPAKLEDSAVYLCASRPARGARDTEAFFGQGTRLTVV.

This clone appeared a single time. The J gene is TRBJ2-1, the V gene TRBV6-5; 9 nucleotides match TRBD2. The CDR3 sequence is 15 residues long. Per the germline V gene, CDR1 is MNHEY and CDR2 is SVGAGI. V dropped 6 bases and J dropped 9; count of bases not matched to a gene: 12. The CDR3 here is CASSPSGGRGIEQFF. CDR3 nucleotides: TGTGCCAGCAGCCCCAGCGGCGGGAGGGGTATTGAGCAGTTCTTC.

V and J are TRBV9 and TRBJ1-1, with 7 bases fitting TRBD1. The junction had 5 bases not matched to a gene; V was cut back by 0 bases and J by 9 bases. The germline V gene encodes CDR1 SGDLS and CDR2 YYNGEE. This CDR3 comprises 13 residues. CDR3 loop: CASSVGPGGQAFF. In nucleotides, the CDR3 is TGTGCCAGCAGCGTAGGGCCAGGGGGGCAAGCTTTCTTT.

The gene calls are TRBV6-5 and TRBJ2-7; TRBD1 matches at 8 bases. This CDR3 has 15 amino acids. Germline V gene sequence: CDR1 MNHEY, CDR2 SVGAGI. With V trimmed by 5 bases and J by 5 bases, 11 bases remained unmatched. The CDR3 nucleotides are TGTGCCAGCAGTCTTGACAGGGGCAGGGGGAACGAGCAGTACTTC. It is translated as CASSLDRGRGNEQYF.

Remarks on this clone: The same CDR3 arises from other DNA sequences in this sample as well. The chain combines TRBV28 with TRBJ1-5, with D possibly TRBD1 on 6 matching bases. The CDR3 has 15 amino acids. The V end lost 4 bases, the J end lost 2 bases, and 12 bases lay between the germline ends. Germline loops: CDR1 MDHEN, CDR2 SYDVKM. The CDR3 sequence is CASSSGGAGNQPQHF. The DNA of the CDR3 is TGTGCCAGCAGTTCTGGGGGGGCCGGCAATCAGCCCCAGCATTTT.

CDR3 sequence reads: CASSSLTGTYGYTF. Written as DNA, the CDR3 is TGTGCCAGCAGTTCGCTGACAGGGACCTATGGCTACACCTTC. The chain carries TRBV27 and TRBJ1-2; 7 nucleotides align to TRBD1. The J segment lost 4 bases and the V segment lost 4 bases, leaving 6 bases of the junction unmatched. This CDR3 is 14 amino acids long. Germline CDR1 MNHEY, CDR2 SMNVEV (reference sequence).

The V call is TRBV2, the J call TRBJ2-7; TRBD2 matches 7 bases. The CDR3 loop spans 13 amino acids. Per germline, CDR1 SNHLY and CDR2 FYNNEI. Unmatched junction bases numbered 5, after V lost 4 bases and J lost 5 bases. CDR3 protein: CASSGGGRDEQYF. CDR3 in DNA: TGTGCCAGCAGTGGTGGGGGGAGGGACGAGCAGTACTTC.

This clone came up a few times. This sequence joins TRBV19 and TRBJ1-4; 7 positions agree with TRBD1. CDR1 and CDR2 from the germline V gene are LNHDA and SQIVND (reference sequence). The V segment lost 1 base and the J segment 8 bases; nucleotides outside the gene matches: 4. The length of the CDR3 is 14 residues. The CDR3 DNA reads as TGTGCCAGTAGTATAGGGACAGGTGGGGAAAAACTGTTTTTT. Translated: CASSIGTGGEKLFF.

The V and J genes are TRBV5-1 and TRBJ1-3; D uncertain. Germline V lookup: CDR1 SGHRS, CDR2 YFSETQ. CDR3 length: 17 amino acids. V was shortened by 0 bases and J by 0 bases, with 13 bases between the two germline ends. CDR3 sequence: CASSLESGLASGNTIYF. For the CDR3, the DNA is TGCGCCAGCAGCTTGGAATCTGGCCTCGCCTCTGGAAACACCATATATTTT. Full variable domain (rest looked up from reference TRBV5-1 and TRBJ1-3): KAGVTQTPRYLIKTRGQQVTLSCSPISGHRSVSWYQQTPGQGLQFLFEYFSETQRNKGNFPGRFSGRQFSNSRSEMNVSTLELGDSALYLCASSLESGLASGNTIYFGEGSWLTVV.

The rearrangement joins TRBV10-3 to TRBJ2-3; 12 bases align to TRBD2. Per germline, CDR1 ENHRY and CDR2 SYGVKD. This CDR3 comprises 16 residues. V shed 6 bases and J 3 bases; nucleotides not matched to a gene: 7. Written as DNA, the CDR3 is TGTGCCATCAGCACCGGGACTAGCGGGTCTACAGATACGCAGTATTTT. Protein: CAISTGTSGSTDTQYF.

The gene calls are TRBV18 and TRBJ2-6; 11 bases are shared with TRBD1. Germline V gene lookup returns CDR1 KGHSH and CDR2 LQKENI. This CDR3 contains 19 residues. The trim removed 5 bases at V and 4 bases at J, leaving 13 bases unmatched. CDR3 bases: TGTGCCAGCTCAGCGGGCCCGGGACAGGGGGTCCTCGGGGCCAACGTCCTGACTTTC. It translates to CASSAGPGQGVLGANVLTF. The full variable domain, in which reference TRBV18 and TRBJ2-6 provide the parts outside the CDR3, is NAGVMQNPRHLVRRRGQEARLRCSPMKGHSHVYWYRQLPEEGLKFMVYLQKENIIDESGMPKERFSAEFPKEGPSILRIQQVVRGDSAAYFCASSAGPGQGVLGANVLTFGAGSRLTVL.

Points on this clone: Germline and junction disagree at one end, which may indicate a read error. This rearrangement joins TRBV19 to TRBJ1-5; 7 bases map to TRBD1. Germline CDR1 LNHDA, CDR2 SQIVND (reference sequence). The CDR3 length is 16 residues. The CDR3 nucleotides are TGTGCCAGTAGTATCTCCCCCGGCAGGGGGAATCAGCCCCAGAATTTT. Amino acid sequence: CASSISPGRGNQPQNF.

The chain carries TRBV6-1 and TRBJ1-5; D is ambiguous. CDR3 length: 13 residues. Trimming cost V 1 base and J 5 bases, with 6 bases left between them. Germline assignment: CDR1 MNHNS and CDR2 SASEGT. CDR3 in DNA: TGTGCCAGCAGTGAAGGTAAATATCAGCCCCAGCATTTT. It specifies CASSEGKYQPQHF.

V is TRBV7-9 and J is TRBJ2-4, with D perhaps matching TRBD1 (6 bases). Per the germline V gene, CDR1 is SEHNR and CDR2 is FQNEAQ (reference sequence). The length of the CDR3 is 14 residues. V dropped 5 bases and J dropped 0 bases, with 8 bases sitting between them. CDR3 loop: CASSGTLAKNIQYF. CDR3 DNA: TGTGCCAGCAGCGGGACACTAGCCAAAAACATTCAGTACTTC.

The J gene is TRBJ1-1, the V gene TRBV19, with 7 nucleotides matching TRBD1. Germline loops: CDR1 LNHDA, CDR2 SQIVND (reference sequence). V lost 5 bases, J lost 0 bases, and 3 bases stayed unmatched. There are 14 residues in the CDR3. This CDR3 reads CASSLQGLNTEAFF. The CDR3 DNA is TGTGCCAGTAGTCTACAGGGGCTGAACACTGAAGCTTTCTTT.

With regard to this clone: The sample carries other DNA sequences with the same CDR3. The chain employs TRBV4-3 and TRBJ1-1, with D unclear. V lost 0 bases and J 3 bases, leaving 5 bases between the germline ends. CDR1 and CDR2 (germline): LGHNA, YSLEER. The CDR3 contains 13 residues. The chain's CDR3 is CASSQDSYTEAFF. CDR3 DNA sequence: TGCGCCAGCAGCCAAGACAGTTACACTGAAGCTTTCTTT.

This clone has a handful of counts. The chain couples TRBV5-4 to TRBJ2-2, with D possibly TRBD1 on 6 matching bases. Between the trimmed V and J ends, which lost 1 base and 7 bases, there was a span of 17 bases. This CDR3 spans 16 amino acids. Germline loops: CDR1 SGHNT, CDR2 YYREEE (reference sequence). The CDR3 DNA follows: TGTGCCAGCAGCTTGTTTTCCAGGGGCGGTATCGGGGAGCTGTTTTTT. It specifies CASSLFSRGGIGELFF.

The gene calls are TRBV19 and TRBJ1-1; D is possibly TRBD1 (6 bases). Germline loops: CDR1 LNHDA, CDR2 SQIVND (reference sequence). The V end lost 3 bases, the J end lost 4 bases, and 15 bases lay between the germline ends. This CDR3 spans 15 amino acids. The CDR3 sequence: CASSIGDKMGTEAFF. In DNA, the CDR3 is TGTGCCAGTAGTATCGGGGACAAGATGGGCACTGAAGCTTTCTTT.

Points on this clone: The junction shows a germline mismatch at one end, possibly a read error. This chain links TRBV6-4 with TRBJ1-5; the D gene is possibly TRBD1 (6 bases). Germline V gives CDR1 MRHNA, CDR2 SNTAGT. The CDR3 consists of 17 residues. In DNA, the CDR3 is TGTGCCACAGGGGCTGATATGGGTCCCACCGGGTATCAGCCCCAGAATTTT. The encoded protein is CATGADMGPTGYQPQNF.

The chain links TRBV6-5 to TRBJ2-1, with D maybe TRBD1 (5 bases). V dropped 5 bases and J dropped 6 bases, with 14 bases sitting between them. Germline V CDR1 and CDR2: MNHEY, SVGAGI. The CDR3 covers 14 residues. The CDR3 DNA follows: TGTGCCAGCAGTACAGGTTCTGCCATCAATGAGCAGTTCTTC. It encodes CASSTGSAINEQFF.

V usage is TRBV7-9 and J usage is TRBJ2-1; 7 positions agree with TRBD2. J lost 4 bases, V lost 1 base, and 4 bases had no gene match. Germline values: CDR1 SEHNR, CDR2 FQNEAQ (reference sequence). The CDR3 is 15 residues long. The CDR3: CASSLVGGEYNEQFF. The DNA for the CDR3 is TGTGCCAGCAGCTTAGTGGGAGGGGAGTACAATGAGCAGTTCTTC. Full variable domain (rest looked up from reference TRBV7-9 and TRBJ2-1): DTGVSQNPRHKITKRGQNVTFRCDPISEHNRLYWYRQTLGQGPEFLTYFQNEAQLEKSRLLSDRFSAERPKGSFSTLEIQRTEQGDSAMYLCASSLVGGEYNEQFFGPGTRLTVL.

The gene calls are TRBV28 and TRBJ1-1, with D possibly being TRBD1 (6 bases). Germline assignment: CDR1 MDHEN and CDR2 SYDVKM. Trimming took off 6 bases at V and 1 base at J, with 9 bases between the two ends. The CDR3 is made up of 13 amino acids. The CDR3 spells CASRPGQNTEAFF. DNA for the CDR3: TGTGCCAGCAGACCGGGACAGAACACTGAAGCTTTCTTT.

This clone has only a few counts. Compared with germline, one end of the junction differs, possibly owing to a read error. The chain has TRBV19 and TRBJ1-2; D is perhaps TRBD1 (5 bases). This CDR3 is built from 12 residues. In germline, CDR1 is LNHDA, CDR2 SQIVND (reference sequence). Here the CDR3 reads CASSDSGGISGF. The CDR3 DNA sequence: TGTGCCAGTAGCGACAGCGGGGGTATTTCGGGCTTC.

The CDR3 spells CASSLRTGGAYEQYF. The CDR3 nucleotides read TGTGCCAGCAGTTTACGGACCGGGGGGGCCTACGAGCAGTACTTC. The chain couples TRBV27 to TRBJ2-7; 8 nucleotides agree with TRBD2. CDR3 size: 15 residues. V lost 2 bases to trimming and J lost 2 bases; unmatched junction nucleotides: 5. Per the germline V gene, CDR1 is MNHEY and CDR2 is SMNVEV (reference sequence).

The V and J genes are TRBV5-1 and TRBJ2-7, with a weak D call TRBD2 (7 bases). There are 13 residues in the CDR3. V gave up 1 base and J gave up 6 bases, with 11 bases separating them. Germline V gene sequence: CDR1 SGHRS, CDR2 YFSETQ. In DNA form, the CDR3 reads TGCGCCAGCAGCTTGCAGAGGGGGGGCGAGCAGTACTTC. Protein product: CASSLQRGGEQYF.

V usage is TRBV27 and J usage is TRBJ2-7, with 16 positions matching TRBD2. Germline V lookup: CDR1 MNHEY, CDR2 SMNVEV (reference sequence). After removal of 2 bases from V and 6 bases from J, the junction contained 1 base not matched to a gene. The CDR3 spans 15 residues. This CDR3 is CASSLGTSGRAEQYF. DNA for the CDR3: TGTGCCAGCAGTTTAGGGACTAGCGGGAGGGCCGAGCAGTACTTC.

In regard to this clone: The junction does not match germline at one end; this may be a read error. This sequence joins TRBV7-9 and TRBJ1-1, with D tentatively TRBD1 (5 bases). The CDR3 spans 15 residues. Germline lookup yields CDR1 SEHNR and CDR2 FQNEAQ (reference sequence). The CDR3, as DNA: TGTTCCAGCAGCCACATAGACAGACCGAACACTGAAGCTTTCTTT. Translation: CSSSHIDRPNTEAFF.

CDR3 nucleotide sequence: TGTGCCAGCAGCTCCCGGGACATCACCCGCACAGATACGCAGTATTTT. Its translation: CASSSRDITRTDTQYF. V usage is TRBV7-9 and J usage is TRBJ2-3; D is possibly TRBD1 (6 bases). Germline loops: CDR1 SEHNR, CDR2 FQNEAQ (reference sequence). This CDR3 contains 16 residues. V was cut by 4 bases and J by 1 base, with 15 bases left in between.

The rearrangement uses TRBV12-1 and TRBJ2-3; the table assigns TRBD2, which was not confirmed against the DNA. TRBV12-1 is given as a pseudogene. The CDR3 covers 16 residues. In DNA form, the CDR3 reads TGTGCCAACGGGACTAGTCGGCGTATGAGCACAGATACGCAGTATTTT. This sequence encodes CANGTSRRMSTDTQYF.

DNA of the CDR3: TGTGCTAGTGGTTTGGGACTAGCGGGCGTCTACGAGCAGTACTTC. Its protein product is CASGLGLAGVYEQYF. This chain connects TRBV12-5 to TRBJ2-7; 10 bases match TRBD2. The CDR3 has 15 amino acids. The germline CDR1 and CDR2 sequences are LGHNT and FRNRAP. V was pared by 1 base and J by 3 bases, with 3 bases of the junction left unmatched. The full variable domain, in which reference TRBV12-5 and TRBJ2-7 provide the parts outside the CDR3, is DARVTQTPRHKVTEMGQEVTMRCQPILGHNTVFWYRQTMMQGLELLAYFRNRAPLDDSGMPKDRFSAEMPDATLATLKIQPSEPRDSAVYFCASGLGLAGVYEQYFGPGTRLTVT.